The 11 T cell receptor beta chains listed next were all sequenced from one sample in a study of chemoradiotherapy in HPV16-positive cancers. Data came from immunoSEQ multiplex PCR; TCRdb stores just in-frame clones and leaves some out. The sample consists of roughly 32,000 clones, 70% to 90% of them appearing once. The starting material was blood, obtained from a patient who underwent chemoradiotherapy. The receptors stem from a human donor with HPV-associated anogenital cancer.

The V gene is TRBV9, the J gene TRBJ1-6; perhaps TRBD1 as D (5 bases). CDR1 SGDLS and CDR2 YYNGEE come from the germline V gene. The V end was cut by 3 bases, the J end by 8 bases, with 18 bases between. The CDR3 loop spans 16 amino acids. The CDR3 here is CASSARISGQDSPLHF. CDR3 nucleotides: TGTGCCAGCAGCGCTCGAATCTCGGGGCAGGATTCACCCCTCCACTTT. Full variable domain (remainder filled in from reference TRBV9 and TRBJ1-6): DSGVTQTPKHLITATGQRVTLRCSPRSGDLSVYWYQQSLDQGLQFLIQYYNGEERAKGNILERFSAQQFPDLHSELNLSSLELGDSALYFCASSARISGQDSPLHFGNGTRLTVT.

The chain has TRBV7-8 and TRBJ1-1; D is ambiguous. The CDR3 loop spans 14 amino acids. The V gene lost 7 bases and the J gene lost 3 bases, with 15 bases spanning the gap. The germline gives CDR1 SGHVS, CDR2 FQNEAQ. CDR3 amino acids: CASTSARRYTEAFF. The CDR3 bases are TGTGCCAGCACCTCCGCCAGGCGGTACACTGAAGCTTTCTTT.

This clone was observed a single time. This rearrangement joins TRBV4-3 to TRBJ2-1; tentatively, D is TRBD2 (5 bases). The CDR3 length is 17 residues. The V gene's germline CDR1 is LGHNA and CDR2 YSLEER. V dropped 0 bases and J dropped 5 bases, with 17 bases sitting between them. CDR3 sequence reads: CASSQEGVPAANNEQFF. As DNA, the CDR3 is TGCGCCAGCAGCCAAGAGGGAGTGCCAGCAGCAAACAATGAGCAGTTCTTC.

The genes are TRBV5-6 and TRBJ2-1; D assignment may be TRBD1 or TRBD2 (5 bases each). V lost 3 bases and J lost 8, with 21 bases in between. The CDR3 covers 16 residues. Per the germline V gene, CDR1 is SGHDT and CDR2 is YYEEEE. CDR3 protein: CASSSDNRGRSDEQFF. The CDR3 DNA sequence: TGTGCCAGCAGCTCCGACAACCGGGGACGGTCCGATGAGCAGTTCTTC.

The chain combines TRBV7-6 with TRBJ2-5; 10 bases align to TRBD2. Germline V gives CDR1 SGHVS, CDR2 FNYEAQ. The trim removed 3 bases at V and 5 bases at J, leaving 9 bases unmatched. This CDR3 comprises 16 residues. The CDR3 loop reads CASSLGHLAGDETQYF. The DNA for the CDR3 is TGTGCCAGCAGCTTGGGGCATCTAGCGGGAGATGAGACCCAGTACTTC.

In this sample, this clone turned up once. V gene TRBV2 combines with J gene TRBJ1-1; 7 nucleotides match TRBD1. The CDR3 sequence is 13 residues long. Germline CDR1 and CDR2: SNHLY and FYNNEI. J lost 4 bases, V lost 10 bases, and 9 bases had no gene match. The DNA of the CDR3 is TGTGCCACTAAAGGGGACAGAAGCACTGAAGCTTTCTTT. As protein: CATKGDRSTEAFF.

The genes are TRBV5-1 and TRBJ2-2; perhaps TRBD1 as D (5 bases). Germline CDR1 and CDR2: SGHRS and YFSETQ. This CDR3 has 15 residues. V shed 0 bases and J shed 1 base, with 7 bases lying between them. This CDR3 reads CASSLEGQNTGELFF. CDR3 nucleotide sequence: TGCGCCAGCAGCTTGGAAGGACAGAACACCGGGGAGCTGTTTTTT.

The gene calls are TRBV19 and TRBJ2-7; TRBD2 aligns across 11 bases. V trimming: 5 bases; J trimming: 2 bases; junction bases outside the gene matches: 8. Germline assignment: CDR1 LNHDA and CDR2 SQIVND (reference sequence). CDR3 length: 16 amino acids. The chain's CDR3 is CASSRGLAGVTYEQYF. CDR3 DNA: TGTGCCAGTAGTCGCGGACTAGCGGGTGTGACCTACGAGCAGTACTTC.

The chain joins TRBV5-5 to TRBJ1-3; unclear D gene. Per the germline V gene, CDR1 is SGHKS and CDR2 is YYEKEE (reference sequence). CDR3 length: 15 amino acids. With 0 bases removed from V and 4 bases from J, the gap between germline ends came to 11 bases. The CDR3 loop is CASSLAGVTGNTIYF. In nucleotides, the CDR3 is TGTGCCAGCAGCTTGGCCGGGGTCACCGGAAACACCATATATTTT.

Note on this clone: One end of the junction does not line up with germline, which may come from a read error. This chain joins TRBV9 and TRBJ2-2, with 8 nucleotides matching TRBD1. This CDR3 is built from 13 residues. CDR1 SGDLS and CDR2 YYNGEE come from the germline V gene. CDR3 sequence (DNA): TGTGCCGGAGGGGCAGGGGGCAAACGGGGAGCTGTTTTT. Translating gives CAGGAGGKRGAVF.

The chain employs TRBV29-1 and TRBJ2-7; tentative D call: TRBD2 (7 bases). The CDR3 covers 13 residues. Germline lookup yields CDR1 SQVTM and CDR2 ANQGSEA. Trimming took 5 bases from V and 4 from J, leaving 15 bases between them. The CDR3 sequence is CSVMAGEGYEQYF. CDR3 in DNA: TGCAGCGTTATGGCAGGGGAGGGGTACGAGCAGTACTTC.